What follows are 27 T cell receptor beta chains derived from one specimen sequenced in a study of tumor and adjacent non-tumor tissue in lung cancer. No cell sorting was done before RNA was extracted from the tissue. A modified ARM-PCR protocol with three rounds of nested PCR amplified TCRbeta. TCRdb re-called the multiplex PCR reads with MiXCR, one entry per CDR3 protein. This table has some 99,000 distinct CDR3 sequences, roughly 74% appearing once. The material sequenced was lung tumor tissue. The receptor source for this set is a woman aged 55-70 years with non-small cell lung cancer.

A word on this clonotype: Being one base from a much bigger clone, this may be a read error. The chain is built from TRBV20-1 and TRBJ1-1; D is uncertain. The CDR3 consists of 13 residues. Germline CDR1 reads DFQATT; CDR2 reads SNEGSKA (reference sequence). The CDR3 reads CSASLRWNTGAFF. For the CDR3, the DNA is TGCAGTGCTAGTCTCAGGTGGAACACTGGAGCTTTCTTT.

The chain uses TRBV12-3 or TRBV12-4 and TRBJ1-1; 11 bases are a match to TRBD1. The CDR3 has 14 residues. V shed 8 bases, J shed 5 bases, and the junction held 7 bases outside the gene matches. In nucleotides, the CDR3 is TGTGCCAGCCGTTACGGGACAGGGGGAACTGAAGCTTTCTTT. The encoded protein is CASRYGTGGTEAFF.

To note about this clonotype: A much larger clone lies a single base off, so this may be a read error. The chain recombines TRBV7-3 with TRBJ1-6; D remains ambiguous. Germline V lookup: CDR1 SGHTA, CDR2 FQGTGA. The CDR3 has 14 amino acids. Trimming shortened V by 3 bases and J by 7 bases, and 10 bases separated the two germline ends. The CDR3 DNA follows: TGTGCCAGCAGCTTCGGACTGACGAATTCACCCCTCCACTTT. This codes for CASSFGLTNSPLHF.

To note about this clonotype: It is likely a read error, because the conserved phenylalanine at the end of the CDR3 is missing. This chain connects TRBV6-1 to TRBJ1-3; D gene ambiguous. The germline CDR1 and CDR2 sequences are MNHNS and SASEGT. The CDR3 covers 15 residues. The DNA of the CDR3 is TGTGCCATCAGTCGCGGACCAACTGGTGGAAACACCATATATTAT. Translated: CAISRGPTGGNTIYY.

Concerning this clonotype: Here the CDR3 omits its conserved ending phenylalanine or tryptophan, so a read error is the likely source. No DNA is shown, since the ends of the CDR3 on it are uncertain; the CDR3 is the one TCRdb lists. The chain joins TRBV5-6 to TRBJ2-7; the D call of TRBD1 is as the table states it, not checked on the DNA. The CDR3 is 15 amino acids in total, end residues counted. CDR1 and CDR2 from the germline V gene are SGHDT and YYEEEE. The CDR3 is CASTKGSVSSYEQYI.

This clonotype was picked up one time. This could be a read error, since a much larger clone is one nucleotide away. J is TRBJ1-1 and V is TRBV20-1, with D perhaps TRBD1 (6 bases). Germline CDR1 and CDR2: DFQATT and SNEGSKA (reference sequence). The CDR3 extends over 16 amino acids. This chain's CDR3 is CSARGVERTANTEASF. CDR3 nucleotide sequence: TGCAGTGCTAGAGGCGTAGAGAGGACAGCGAACACTGAAGCTTCCTTT.

This clonotype was detected once. A much larger clone lies a single base off, so this may be a read error. The chain couples TRBV4-3 to TRBJ1-5; weak D call: TRBD1 (6 bases). The CDR3 covers 17 residues. V lost 0 bases and J lost 7, with 19 bases in between. The germline CDR1 and CDR2 sequences are LGHNA and YSLEER. The CDR3 nucleotides read TGCGCCAGCAGCCAAGACATTCAGGGGTCCGCTAGACAGCCCCAGCATTTT. It is translated as CASSQDIQGSARQPQHF.

This clonotype was seen only a few times. A read error is possible here, since a much larger clone lies one base away. The genes are TRBV11-2 and TRBJ2-1; D perhaps matches TRBD1 (5 bases). V lost 5 bases to trimming and J lost 9 bases, with 11 bases between them. Looked up from germline, CDR1 is SGHAT and CDR2 is FQNNGV. The CDR3 has 12 residues. The chain's CDR3 is CASSHWGGEQFF. CDR3 bases: TGTGCCAGCAGCCACTGGGGCGGTGAGCAGTTCTTC.

Comments on this clonotype: The CDR3 ends on some other residue instead of the conserved phenylalanine or tryptophan, so this is likely a read error. Because the CDR3's place on the DNA is in doubt, the DNA is left out and the CDR3 is given as listed by TCRdb. The V call is TRBV5-4, the J call TRBJ1-1; the table gives TRBD1 as D, unverified against the DNA. The CDR3 is 13 residues long, counting both termini. CDR1 is SGHNT and CDR2 is YYREEE in the germline V gene (reference sequence). CDR3 region: CASSGDGGAEAIY.

Comment on this clonotype: The junction departs from the called germline gene at one end, perhaps through a read error. The rearrangement joins TRBV11-3 to TRBJ2-3; D is unclear. From germline, CDR1 is SGHNT and CDR2 YENEEA. The CDR3 runs 13 residues. CDR3 DNA sequence: TGTCCCAGCAGAAAGAGTCAAGGTGATACGCATTATTTT. Encoded protein: CPSRKSQGDTHYF. The full variable domain, rest sourced from reference TRBV11-3 and TRBJ2-3, is EAGVVQSPRYKIIEKKQPVAFWCNPISGHNTLYWYLQNLGQGPELLIRYENEEAVDDSQLPKDRFSAERLKGVDSTLKIQPAELGDSAVYLCPSRKSQGDTHYFGPGTRLTVL.

Concerning this clonotype: Compared with germline, one end of the junction differs, possibly owing to a read error. The V call is TRBV4-1, the J call TRBJ1-1; TRBD1 is a possible D gene (6 bases). This CDR3 has 17 amino acids. Per germline, CDR1 MGHRA and CDR2 YSYEKL. CDR3 in amino acids: CAISQGRGAWVNTEAFF. For the CDR3, the DNA is TGCGCCATCAGCCAAGGACGGGGGGCCTGGGTGAACACTGAAGCTTTCTTT.

This chain uses TRBV7-9 with TRBJ2-5, with 9 nucleotides matching TRBD2. Germline trimming cut 8 bases from V and 5 bases from J; bases unmatched to any gene: 9. Germline CDR1 is SEHNR and CDR2 is FQNEAQ (reference sequence). The CDR3 spans 14 residues. CDR3 region: CASGLAGITETQYF. CDR3 DNA sequence: TGTGCCAGCGGGCTAGCGGGAATAACTGAGACCCAGTACTTC.

Worth noting for this clonotype: A much larger clone is a single base away; this may be a read error. The V call is TRBV5-4, the J call TRBJ2-7, with D maybe TRBD1 (6 bases). From germline, CDR1 is SGHNT and CDR2 YYREEE (reference sequence). The CDR3 totals 14 residues. The ends were cut back, 3 bases at V and 3 bases at J, with 13 bases in the middle. Here the CDR3 reads CASSSRQDVYEQYF. The CDR3 region has the DNA TGTGCCAGCAGCTCCCGACAGGACGTCTACGAGCAGTACTTC.

The chain carries TRBV5-1 and TRBJ2-2; no clear D. The germline V gene encodes CDR1 SGHRS and CDR2 YFSETQ. The CDR3 is made up of 13 amino acids. V was shortened by 4 bases and J by 9 bases, with 13 bases between the two germline ends. Written as DNA, the CDR3 is TGCGCCAGCAGCATGACGGAATCCTGGGAGCTGTTTTTT. This gives the protein CASSMTESWELFF. The full variable domain, rest sourced from reference TRBV5-1 and TRBJ2-2, is KAGVTQTPRYLIKTRGQQVTLSCSPISGHRSVSWYQQTPGQGLQFLFEYFSETQRNKGNFPGRFSGRQFSNSRSEMNVSTLELGDSALYLCASSMTESWELFFGEGSRLTVL.

As regards this clonotype: The conserved phenylalanine or tryptophan is not found at the CDR3 terminus, so this likely reflects a read error. The chain is built from TRBV11-2 and TRBJ1-6; no reliable D call. Germline CDR1 and CDR2: SGHAT and FQNNGV. The CDR3 length is 14 residues. The CDR3 coding sequence is TGTGCCAGCAGCTTAGAAACAAGTAATTCACACCTCCACTTA. As protein: CASSLETSNSHLHL.

With regard to this clonotype: Without the conserved terminal phenylalanine or tryptophan, this CDR3 likely stems from a read error. No DNA is shown, since the ends of the CDR3 on it are uncertain; the CDR3 is the one TCRdb lists. The chain employs TRBV6-2 or TRBV6-3 and TRBJ1-1. The CDR3 has 12 residues if both end residues are counted. Per the germline V gene, CDR1 is MNHEY and CDR2 is SVGEGT. CDR3 residues: CASREYSTEAFS.

A remark on this clonotype: A junction end diverges from the germline sequence, so it may reflect a read error. The chain uses TRBV6-1 and TRBJ1-1, with D unresolved. The CDR3 covers 13 residues. The germline CDR1 and CDR2 sequences are MNHNS and SASEGT. CDR3 loop: CANSQTQRTEVFF. The CDR3, as DNA: TGTGCTAACAGTCAAACTCAGAGAACTGAAGTTTTCTTT.

This clonotype was found many times. V is TRBV6-2 or TRBV6-3 and J is TRBJ2-5; TRBD2 agrees at 11 bases. The CDR3 covers 14 residues. Trimming removed 3 bases from V and 4 bases from J; junction bases left unmatched: 1. Germline values: CDR1 MNHEY, CDR2 SVGEGT. As DNA, the CDR3 is TGTGCCAGCAGTTATCTAGCGGGAGGAGAGACCCAGTACTTC. This translates into CASSYLAGGETQYF.

About this clonotype: The junction shows a germline mismatch at one end, possibly a read error. The rearrangement joins TRBV4-3 to TRBJ2-5; D gene ambiguous. Germline lookup yields CDR1 LGHNA and CDR2 YSLEER. The CDR3 consists of 15 residues. CDR3 residues: CASSQEVTLGMTQYF. As DNA, the CDR3 is TGCGCCAGCAGCCAAGAGGTCACCCTTGGCATGACCCAGTATTTC.

This clonotype was counted many times. The rearrangement joins TRBV28 to TRBJ1-5, with 7 bases that match TRBD1. J lost 7 bases, V lost 5 bases, and 11 bases had no gene match. This CDR3 is built from 15 residues. The germline V gene has CDR1 MDHEN and CDR2 SYDVKM. In nucleotides, the CDR3 is TGTGCCAGCAGTCCGGGACAGTTTTGGTCCCAGCCCCAGCATTTT. It encodes CASSPGQFWSQPQHF.

V usage is TRBV13 and J usage is TRBJ2-3, with D possibly being TRBD1 or TRBD2 (5 bases each). The V end was cut by 7 bases, the J end by 3 bases, with 11 bases between. This CDR3 region has 13 residues. From germline, CDR1 is PRHDT and CDR2 FYEKMQ (reference sequence). The CDR3 nucleotides read TGTGCCAGCATTCGGGGACGTACAGATACGCAGTATTTT. Translating gives CASIRGRTDTQYF.

With regard to this clonotype: One end of the junction does not line up with germline, which may come from a read error. The V and J genes are TRBV20-1 and TRBJ1-5; D is unresolved. CDR3 length equals 14 residues. CDR1 is DFQATT and CDR2 is SNEGSKA in the germline V gene (reference sequence). The CDR3 spells CSARYSNSNQSQHF. CDR3 coding DNA: TGCAGTGCTAGATACTCAAATAGTAATCAGTCCCAGCATTTT.

This clonotype has ten or more counts. This chain uses TRBV28 with TRBJ2-1; D is unclear. V dropped 7 bases and J dropped 8 bases, with 15 bases sitting between them. Germline CDR1 is MDHEN and CDR2 is SYDVKM. The length of the CDR3 is 13 residues. The CDR3 sequence is CASTLVGSDEQFF. The CDR3 coding sequence is TGTGCCAGCACCCTAGTTGGGTCCGATGAGCAGTTCTTC.

This chain uses TRBV7-9 with TRBJ2-5, with 9 bases fitting TRBD2. The CDR3 runs 14 residues. Germline lookup yields CDR1 SEHNR and CDR2 FQNEAQ (reference sequence). V dropped 3 bases and J dropped 5; count of bases not matched to a gene: 4. CDR3 region: CASSFAGGEETQYF. DNA for the CDR3: TGTGCCAGCAGCTTTGCGGGAGGGGAGGAGACCCAGTACTTC.

Concerning this clonotype: This sequence may be a read error, since a much larger clone differs from it by one base. The chain links TRBV6-5 to TRBJ2-5; 10 nucleotides align to TRBD1. The germline CDR1 and CDR2 sequences are MNHEY and SVGAGI. The CDR3 is 15 amino acids. For the CDR3, the DNA is TGTGCCCGCAGTTTGACAGGGGGCCCGCAAGAGACCCAGTACTTC. It yields the protein CARSLTGGPQETQYF.

This clonotype occurred once. J is TRBJ1-5 and V is TRBV6-2 or TRBV6-3; 8 nucleotides line up with TRBD1. Germline V gene data show CDR1 as MNHEY and CDR2 as SVGEGT. CDR3 length equals 17 residues. Trimming removed 5 bases from V and 5 bases from J; junction bases left unmatched: 14. CDR3 protein: CASSLTLTGARYQPQHF. The CDR3 region has the DNA TGTGCCAGCAGTCTAACCCTGACAGGGGCGAGGTATCAGCCCCAGCATTTT.

A word on this clonotype: A single base separates this from a much larger clone, so it may be a read error. The chain carries TRBV10-3 and TRBJ2-1; the D gene is possibly TRBD1 (7 bases). Trimming took 6 bases from V and 0 from J, leaving 18 bases between them. The CDR3 is 17 amino acids. Germline lookup yields CDR1 ENHRY and CDR2 SYGVKD. The CDR3 DNA sequence: TGTGCCATCAGGGGAAGCAGGAGGGACAGCTCCTACAATGAGCAGTTCTTC. This gives the protein CAIRGSRRDSSYNEQFF.